This T cell receptor (beta chain) came from a study of T-cell memory formation after mild COVID-19. The overall study: Across donors, TCR clusters were largely donor specific. Findings of the study overall: Clones shrinking from day 15 to 85 showed even CD4/CD8 mixes; later expanders tilted CD4+. That cross-reactive memory joined was suggested by some responding clones appearing in pre-infection memory.

Comments on this clonotype: The antigen is undetermined.

Germline CDR1 is MNHEY and CDR2 is SVGAGI. The CDR3 consists of 15 residues. Germline trimming cut 8 bases from V and 5 bases from J; bases unmatched to any gene: 9. A 5'RACE reaction primed in the constant segment made cDNA libraries of TCR alpha and TCR beta, and these carried sample barcodes and UMIs. TCRdb redid the calling of the 5' RACE reads with MiXCR, one entry per CDR3 protein. The table includes about 110,000 distinct CDR3 sequences, 20% to 25% detected once. Source material: PBMCs or a T cell subset sorted from them (not recorded which). The TCR sequence derives from a man between 18 and 29 years old who had mild COVID-19 (a few samples of this study predate the infection). Cell type and time point are not known. The chain combines TRBV6-5 with TRBJ2-5, with TRBD2 matching 12 bases. This CDR3 reads CASSPSGGARETQYF. The CDR3 nucleotides read TGTGCCAGCTCCCCTAGCGGGGGGGCCCGGGAGACCCAGTACTTC.